This T cell receptor beta chain was sequenced during a study of lymphopenia after photon versus proton radiotherapy. For this clone: Its antigen is unidentified.

The method was immunoSEQ multiplex PCR; TCRdb's version includes in-frame clones alone and lacks a portion of them. The sample yields about 34,000 clones, 84% seen once. Trimming cost V 6 bases and J 7 bases, with 13 bases left between them. CDR1 SQVTM and CDR2 ANQGSEA come from the germline V gene. This CDR3 is built from 11 residues. Study-wide results and limits: A bigger post-nadir fall in TCR diversity correlated inversely with survival time in deceased patients. Post-nadir diversity loss with photons came from oligoclonal expansion, particularly CD8+ Temra cells. Photon-treated patients lost naive T cells and TCR diversity; proton-treated stayed stable.

The sample in question was peripheral blood, obtained from a patient treated with proton-based radiotherapy. The sequence was obtained from a woman aged 65 to 85 with pancreatic cancer. This chain connects TRBV29-1 to TRBJ2-7, with unresolved D. This CDR3 is CSVSKEAEQYF. The CDR3 bases are TGCAGCGTGTCAAAAGAGGCTGAGCAGTACTTC.